The entry below gives a single TCR beta chain sequence along with its context. Its cognate antigen has yet to be identified. Base qualities are not at hand, and no much larger clone is one base apart. This sample is part of a study of beta chain features in type 1 diabetes (dated by TCRdb to 2017 to 2018). Regarding the complete study: Mean age, gender distribution, total cell number and subset yield were not different between patients and healthy donors. The study compared the TCRB repertoires of sorted circulating CD4+ T cell subsets in recently diagnosed type 1 diabetes patients with those in matched healthy donors. Naive and central memory subsets were obtained from all 28 donors, but regulatory and stem cell-like memory subsets were isolated from only 8 patients and roughly 8 healthy donors. Across all samples, fewer than 130 million sorted cells were examined, and cell number per subset correlated strongly with RNA yield. Summary of the overall study and its limitations: Sequencing cDNA rather than genomic DNA could over-represent highly expressing activated cells, although activation and CD3 levels did not differ between groups. Because small numbers of individuals were included in the HLA sub-analyses, any influence of HLA type on TCRB rearrangement was left unresolved. Naive, central memory and regulatory TCRB repertoires appeared more similar among patients than among healthy donors. PCR may preferentially amplify shorter templates, but because patient and control samples were amplified and corrected together, any resulting skew would affect both groups equally. Type 1 diabetes patients showed a moderate but significant shortening of TCRB CDR3 length in all four CD4+ subsets. At VDJ recombination sites, type 1 diabetes patients had fewer insertions and more deleted nucleotides, which implies abnormalities in thymic rearrangement.

CDR1 LNHDA and CDR2 SQIVND are derived from the germline V gene (reference sequence). The cysteine opens and the phenylalanine closes a CDR3 of 13 amino acids. The sequence is cut down to CDR3 DNA, 39 bases in frame from base 1. V is pared back by 6 bases and J by 0 bases, with 6 bases lying between the germline termini. A single peripheral blood draw of around 100 mL on average was collected from each donor into heparinised tubes. A BD FACSAria II was used to sort naive, central memory, regulatory and stem cell-like memory CD4+ T cells with a panel that included CD45RO, CCR7, CD25, CD127, CD95 and CD27. Purity was above 95% for every sorted population. PBMCs were isolated right away by Lymphoprep density gradient centrifugation and were stained directly, without culture. Samples were stained and sorted in pairs, with one healthy donor and one patient per experiment, so that batch effects were minimized.

All of the isolated RNA was reverse transcribed with the High Capacity cDNA Reverse Transcription Kit, so expressed TCRB transcripts were sequenced. Deep immunoSEQ sequencing was performed on naive, central memory and regulatory T cell samples, with an average of approximately 4 million total reads per sample. Sorted cells were lysed in RLT buffer and RNA was extracted with DNase-treated RNeasy Micro or Mini kits, depending on cell number. Each cell subset was processed separately to prevent cross-contamination, with patient and healthy donor samples processed together. Using the immunoSEQ multiplex PCR, TCRB sequences were amplified from cDNA into 87-bp fragments spanning the CDR3 region. The amplicons were sequenced using the Illumina HiSeq platform. The paper's data handling went like this. Synthetic template baselines were used to correct PCR bias computationally, reads within Hamming distance 2 were collapsed together, and singletons that could not be merged were discarded. By aligning reads against IMGT, V, D and J genes, CDR3 length, and insertions or deletions at six rearrangement sites were assigned. Within each subset, clonotype counts were normalized to sorted cell number, after which true diversity and Gini coefficients were computed with the tcR R package. The overlap coefficient, calculated on TCRB nucleotide sequences, was used to quantify repertoire sharing. Out-of-frame TCRB sequences from naive cells were analyzed as a proxy for the pre-selection repertoire. Entries here come from immuneACCESS through TCRdb and include only in-frame sequences with V and J called. Some clones fail to appear in such tables; in the studies checked, an unresolved V gene covers under half of the shortfall, and the cause of the remainder is unknown. Clone size and the V and J calls come from that table; the DNA yielded D and trimming. The sample table records almost 250,000 clones; about 14% of these occur just once. Around 0.026% of the sample is in the top ten clones.

The receptor's source is a woman between 35 and 50 years old in good health. The sample taken for sequencing was naive CD4+ T cells from blood. What this sample's cell subset or site label stands for: true naive CD4+ T cells. The V gene is TRBV19 and the J gene is TRBJ1-5; a tentative D match to TRBD1 spans 6 bases. In nucleotide form, the sequence is TGTGCCAGTAGGGACAGTAGCAATCAGCCCCAGCATTTT. Its translation is CASRDSSNQPQHF.